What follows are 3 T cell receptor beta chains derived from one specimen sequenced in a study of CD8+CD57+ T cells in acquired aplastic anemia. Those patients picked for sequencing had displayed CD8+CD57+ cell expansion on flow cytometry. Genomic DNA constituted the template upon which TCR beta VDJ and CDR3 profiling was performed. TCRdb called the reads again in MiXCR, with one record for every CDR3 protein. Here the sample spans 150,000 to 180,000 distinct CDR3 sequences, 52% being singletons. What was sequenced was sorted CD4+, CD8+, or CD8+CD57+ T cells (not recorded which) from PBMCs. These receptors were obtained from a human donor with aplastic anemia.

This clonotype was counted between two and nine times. CDR3 region: CASSIGALGRTEAFF. The DNA of the CDR3 is TGTGCCAGTAGTATAGGGGCATTGGGAAGGACTGAAGCTTTCTTT. The chain combines TRBV19 with TRBJ1-1; D is uncertain. Germline V lookup: CDR1 LNHDA, CDR2 SQIVND (reference sequence). With 1 base removed from V and 5 bases from J, the gap between germline ends came to 14 bases. This CDR3 spans 15 amino acids.

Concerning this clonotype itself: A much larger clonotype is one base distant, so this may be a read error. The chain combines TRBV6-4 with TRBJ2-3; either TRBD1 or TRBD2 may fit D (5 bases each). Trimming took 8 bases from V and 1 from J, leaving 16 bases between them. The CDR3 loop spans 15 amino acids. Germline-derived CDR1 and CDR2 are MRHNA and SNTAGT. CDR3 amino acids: CASGGGLGGTDTQYF. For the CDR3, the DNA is TGTGCCAGCGGCGGAGGTTTAGGGGGCACAGATACGCAGTATTTT.

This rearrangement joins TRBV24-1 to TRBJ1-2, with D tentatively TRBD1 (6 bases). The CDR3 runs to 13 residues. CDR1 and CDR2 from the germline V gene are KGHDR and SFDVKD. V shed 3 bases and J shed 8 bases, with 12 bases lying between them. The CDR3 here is CATSDRGDWGYTF. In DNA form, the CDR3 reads TGTGCCACCAGTGATAGGGGGGACTGGGGCTACACCTTC.